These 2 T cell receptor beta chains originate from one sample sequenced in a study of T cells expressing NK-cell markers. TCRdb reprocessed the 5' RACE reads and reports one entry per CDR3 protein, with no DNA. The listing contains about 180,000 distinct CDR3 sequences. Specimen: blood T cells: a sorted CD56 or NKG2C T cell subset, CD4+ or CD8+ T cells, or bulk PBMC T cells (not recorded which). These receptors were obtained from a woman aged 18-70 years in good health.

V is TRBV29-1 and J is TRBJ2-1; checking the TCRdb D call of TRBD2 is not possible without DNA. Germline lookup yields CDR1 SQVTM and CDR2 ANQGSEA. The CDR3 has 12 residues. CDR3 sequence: CSVWTSGNEQFF.

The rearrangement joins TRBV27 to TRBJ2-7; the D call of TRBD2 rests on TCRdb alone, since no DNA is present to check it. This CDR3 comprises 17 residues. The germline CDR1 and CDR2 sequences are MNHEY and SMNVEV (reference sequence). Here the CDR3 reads CASSFPGTSGALNEQYF.